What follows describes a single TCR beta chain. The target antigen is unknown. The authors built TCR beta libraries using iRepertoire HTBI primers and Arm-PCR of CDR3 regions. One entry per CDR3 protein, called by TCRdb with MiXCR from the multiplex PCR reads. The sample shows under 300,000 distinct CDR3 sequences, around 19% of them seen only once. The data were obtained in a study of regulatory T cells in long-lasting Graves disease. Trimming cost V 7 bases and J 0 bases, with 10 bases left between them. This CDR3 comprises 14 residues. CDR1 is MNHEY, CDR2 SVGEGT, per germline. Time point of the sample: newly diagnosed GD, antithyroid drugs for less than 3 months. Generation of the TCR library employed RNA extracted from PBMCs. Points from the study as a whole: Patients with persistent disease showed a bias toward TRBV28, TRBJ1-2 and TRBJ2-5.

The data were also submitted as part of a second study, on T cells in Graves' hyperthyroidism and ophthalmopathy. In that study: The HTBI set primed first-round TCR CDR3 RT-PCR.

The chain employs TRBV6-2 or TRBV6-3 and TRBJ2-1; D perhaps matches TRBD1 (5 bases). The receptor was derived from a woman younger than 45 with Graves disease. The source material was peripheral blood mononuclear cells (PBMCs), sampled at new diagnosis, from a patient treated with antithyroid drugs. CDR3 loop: CASIVRGSYNEQFF. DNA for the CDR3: TGTGCCAGCATCGTAAGGGGCTCCTACAATGAGCAGTTCTTC.